The following is a T cell receptor beta chain sequence with its context. Compared with the rest of its sample, this clonotype is medium-sized (0.01 to 0.1%). Its cognate antigen has yet to be identified. The record has no base qualities; no much larger clone is one base away. This specimen belongs to a study of T cells generated in artificial thymic organoids (dated by TCRdb to 2015 to 2018). The study in broad terms: In some experiments, thymic T cells were further FACS-purified to deplete CD4 immature single positive or double positive precursors. The study compared the TCR alpha and beta CDR3 repertoires of CD8 single positive T cells derived from in vitro artificial thymic organoids against those of naive CD8 T cells from thymus and peripheral blood. The repertoire sequencing data shown were described as representative of three independent experiments. Overall study outcomes, separate from this receptor: CD8 single positive T cells derived from organoids showed physiological TCR clonotype diversity comparable to the diversity seen in thymic and blood naive CD8 T cells.

TCRalpha and TCRbeta libraries were amplified separately by semi-nested PCR with Advantage 2 and reverse primers in the TRAC or TRBC constant regions. Between about 3 and 550 ng of total RNA was used as input for first-strand cDNA synthesis. TCR cDNA libraries were generated by 5'-RACE using the SMARTer PCR cDNA Synthesis kit, with a poly-dT primer for first-strand synthesis. Sample-specific 5-nucleotide barcodes were carried by the semi-nested constant-region reverse primers, and the resulting products were cleaned using the Zymo DNA Clean and Concentrator-5 kit. As many as ten barcoded samples were combined into a pool, ligated to Illumina adaptors, and sequenced on an Illumina MiSeq as 2 x 150 bp paired-end reads. The original methods were these. Demultiplexed reads were aligned with BLAT to a custom library of all human TRAV, TRAJ, TRBV, TRBD and TRBJ combinations from IMGT. The best BLAT hits were picked using pslCDnaFilter (-maxAligns=1, -ignoreIntrons), and custom Perl scripts were used to calculate clonotype frequencies. Clones were called with MiXCR by TCRdb after fastp trimmed the public reads at Q25, and only in-frame beta chains were retained. Entries that share a CDR3 protein sequence are merged under the most common genes and DNA. The V and J calls and clone size are TCRdb's, not the authors'. For this sample there are around 8,500 distinct CDR3 sequences; approximately 20% appear just once. The ten largest clones capture almost 1.5% of the sample.

CDR1 DFQATT and CDR2 SNEGSKA were looked up in the germline V gene (reference sequence). V and J are truncated by 6 bases and 2 bases respectively, leaving an intervening sequence of 4 bases. The CDR3 sequence holds 10 residues, the cysteine and phenylalanine included. Only the CDR3 DNA is retained, 30 bases long and in frame from the first base. Primary CD8+ T cells were enriched by magnetic beads using the Miltenyi CD8+ T cell Isolation Kit. Before RNA extraction, CD3+TCRalphabeta+CD8 single positive T cells from organoids and thymus were sorted by FACS. Total RNA was purified from roughly 40,000 to 200,000 sorted cells per sample with the RNeasy Micro kit, and quality checked on an Agilent RNA 6000 Nano chip. Thymic fragments were dissected, disrupted by pipetting and passed through a 70 um strainer to release thymocytes.

The specimen sequenced was naive CD8+ T cells from the thymus. The cell subset or site label corresponds to: CD3+TCRalphabeta+CD8SP T cells; for blood, CD45RO-CCR7+ naive CD8+ T cells. The V gene is TRBV20-1 and the J gene is TRBJ1-2; too little of a D gene remains to name it. The TCR originated in a human donor who gave cord blood stem cells for thymic organoid culture, a cardiac surgery patient who gave postnatal thymus, or a blood donor (not recorded which). The nucleotide sequence reads as follows: TGCAGTGCAAAGAACTATGGCTACACCTTC. Its protein is CSAKNYGYTF.